This note documents a single TCR beta chain sequence. Its antigen is not identified. Trimming removed 7 bases at V and 0 bases at J, with 13 bases between. This CDR3 is built from 15 residues. The germline V gene has CDR1 GTSNPN and CDR2 SVGIG (reference sequence). This sample was taken from a study of cytomegalovirus exposure and HLA in healthy donors. Broader study findings: HLA restriction was apparent for most CMV-associated TCR beta chains in a later analysis.

PCR primers comprised 60 Vbeta and 13 Jbeta primers. Clones were read by immunoSEQ multiplex PCR, and TCRdb kept only the in-frame ones, dropping some. The profile shows approximately 73,000 clones, roughly 70% of them singletons. The sequence derives from a man between 65 and 79 years old in good health and CMV-seronegative. Sequencing was performed on PBMCs. The rearrangement joins TRBV30 to TRBJ1-6; maybe TRBD1 (6 bases). The CDR3 loop reads CASQQDSSYNSPLHF. In nucleotides, the CDR3 is TGTGCCTCCCAACAGGACAGCTCCTATAATTCACCCCTCCACTTT.